This T cell receptor beta chain was found in a study of blood T cell repertoires in COVID-19. Sequenced by immunoSEQ multiplex PCR; TCRdb stores in-frame clones only, minus some. The sample lists about 170,000 clones, roughly 85% occurring once. The TCR was taken from a woman of 80 years or more with acute or convalescent COVID-19. The specimen sequenced was peripheral blood.

CDR3 region: CSAPGVAGGVTDTQYF. CDR3 sequence (DNA): TGCAGCGCCCCGGGGGTAGCGGGGGGTGTCACAGATACGCAGTATTTT. This chain connects TRBV29-1 to TRBJ2-3; TRBD2 matches at 10 bases. Germline assignment: CDR1 SQVTM and CDR2 ANQGSEA. J gave up 2 bases and V 7 bases, and 12 bases lay outside the gene matches. This CDR3 has 16 amino acids.